This TCR beta chain appears in the sequencing data of a study of T cells in Graves' hyperthyroidism and ophthalmopathy. About the research overall: Peripheral blood collection took place at initial diagnosis, before any treatment. Regarding the study as a whole: Most thyroid clonotypes that were expanded above 0.001 also turned up in blood.

Exclusion followed for patients with uncontrolled infection, other autoimmune disease, pregnancy or lactation. Based on clinical symptoms, serum thyroxine and TRAb, thyroid ultrasound and orbital computed tomography, diagnoses were reached. In germline, CDR1 is DFQATT, CDR2 SNEGSKA (reference sequence). J gave up 6 bases and V 1 base, and 7 bases lay outside the gene matches. The CDR3 consists of 14 residues. The TCR beta CDR3 regions underwent amplification using RNA transcripts as the source. The HTBI set primed first-round TCR CDR3 RT-PCR. Using its own MiXCR run on the multiplex PCR reads, TCRdb lists one record per CDR3 protein. In the table there are about 640,000 distinct CDR3 sequences, approximately 14% of which are singletons. This clonotype was observed at least ten times. The target antigen is unknown.

Specimen: blood. This TCR was recovered from a woman aged 45-60 years with Graves' ophthalmopathy. The genes are TRBV20-1 and TRBJ2-7, with TRBD1 matching over 9 bases. CDR3 DNA: TGCAGTGCTAGAGCCCCGGGACAGGGTTCCGAGCAGTACTTC. This translates into CSARAPGQGSEQYF.